The rows below give T cell receptor beta chains drawn from one sample of a study of blood T cell repertoires in COVID-19. Clones were sequenced by immunoSEQ multiplex PCR, and TCRdb holds only the in-frame ones, with some missing. The table lists approximately 490,000 clones, around 85% of them singletons. Sample: PBMCs or T cells enriched from blood (not recorded which). The receptors derive from a woman aged 60-75 years who had recovered from COVID-19. Each CDR3 is given with its conserved first and last residue. Fields, in order: V gene, D gene, clone size, J gene, CDR3 protein, CDR3 DNA. D genes are given only for firm matches. A clone size is listed for some rows: how often the clone was seen (once, few, many), or a class if it is expanded.

V: TRBV18
D: TRBD2
size: .
J: TRBJ2-1
CDR3: CASSPPGLAGKGEQFF
DNA: TGTGCCAGCTCACCTCCGGGACTAGCGGGGAAAGGGGAGCAGTTCTTC

V: TRBV6-5
D: TRBD1
size: .
J: TRBJ1-2
CDR3: CASSSQTGPYGYTF
DNA: TGTGCCAGCAGTTCTCAGACAGGGCCCTATGGCTACACCTTC

V: TRBV2
D: TRBD1
size: few
J: TRBJ2-2
CDR3: CASNRDSSTGELFF
DNA: TGTGCCAGCAATCGGGACAGCTCAACCGGGGAGCTGTTTTTT

V: TRBV24-1
D: .
size: .
J: TRBJ1-5
CDR3: CATSEPGLAQHF
DNA: TGTGCCACCAGTGAGCCCGGGTTGGCCCAGCATTTT

V: TRBV18
D: .
size: .
J: TRBJ2-7
CDR3: CASSPQGVYEQYF
DNA: TGTGCCAGCTCACCACAGGGAGTGTACGAGCAGTACTTC

V: TRBV7-2
D: TRBD2
size: .
J: TRBJ2-3
CDR3: CASRRRATSGGITDTQYF
DNA: TGTGCCAGCAGGCGAAGGGCAACTAGCGGGGGGATCACAGATACGCAGTATTTT

V: TRBV5-1
D: TRBD2
size: .
J: TRBJ2-3
CDR3: CASSQQPGLKDTQYF
DNA: TGCGCCAGCAGCCAACAACCGGGACTAAAGGATACGCAGTATTTT

V: TRBV10-2
D: TRBD1
size: .
J: TRBJ1-5
CDR3: CASSGDRGIGQPQHF
DNA: TGCGCCAGCAGTGGAGACAGGGGGATAGGTCAGCCCCAGCATTTT

V: TRBV2
D: .
size: few
J: TRBJ2-1
CDR3: CASGQDFNNEQFF
DNA: TGTGCCAGCGGGCAGGATTTCAACAATGAGCAGTTCTTC

V: TRBV7-2
D: .
size: .
J: TRBJ1-2
CDR3: CASSPPLAVDGYTF
DNA: TGTGCCAGCAGCCCCCCCCTGGCAGTTGATGGCTACACCTTC

V: TRBV19
D: TRBD1
size: .
J: TRBJ2-4
CDR3: CASSIDRGTDREQNIQYF
DNA: TGTGCCAGTAGTATAGACCGAGGGACGGACAGGGAACAAAACATTCAGTACTTC

V: TRBV6-5
D: TRBD1
size: .
J: TRBJ2-3
CDR3: CASSYTTGVTDTQYF
DNA: TGTGCCAGCAGTTATACGACAGGGGTAACAGATACGCAGTATTTT

V: TRBV27
D: TRBD1
size: .
J: TRBJ1-2
CDR3: CASSFIRGQDGYTF
DNA: TGTGCCAGCAGTTTTATAAGGGGGCAAGATGGCTACACCTTC

V: TRBV5-1
D: TRBD2
size: .
J: TRBJ2-1
CDR3: CASSSGLAGAPGGEQFF
DNA: TGCGCCAGCAGCTCCGGACTAGCGGGGGCCCCGGGGGGAGAGCAGTTCTTC

V: TRBV27
D: .
size: .
J: TRBJ2-2
CDR3: CASSFGSGDTGELFF
DNA: TGTGCCAGCAGTTTTGGATCCGGAGACACCGGGGAGCTGTTTTTT

V: TRBV24-1
D: TRBD1
size: .
J: TRBJ2-1
CDR3: CATSDPDRGNNEQFF
DNA: TGTGCCACCAGTGACCCGGACAGGGGTAACAATGAGCAGTTCTTC